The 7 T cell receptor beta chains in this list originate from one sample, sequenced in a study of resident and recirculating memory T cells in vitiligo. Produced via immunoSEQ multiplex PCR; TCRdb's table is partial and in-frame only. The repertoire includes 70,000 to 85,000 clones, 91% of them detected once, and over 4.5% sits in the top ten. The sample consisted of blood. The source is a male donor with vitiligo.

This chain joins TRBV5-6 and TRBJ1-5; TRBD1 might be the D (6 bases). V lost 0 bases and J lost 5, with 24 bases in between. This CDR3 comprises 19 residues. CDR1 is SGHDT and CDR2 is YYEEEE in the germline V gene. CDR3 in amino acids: CASSLVWGLPPHTYQPQHF. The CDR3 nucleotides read TGTGCCAGCAGCTTGGTCTGGGGGCTTCCTCCCCACACTTATCAGCCCCAGCATTTT.

Written as DNA, the CDR3 is TGTGCCAGCAGCCGTGCGCCGACCTACGAGCAGTACTTC. Translating gives CASSRAPTYEQYF. This chain joins TRBV11-1 and TRBJ2-7, with no clear D. Between the trimmed V and J ends, which lost 5 bases and 2 bases, there was a span of 10 bases. From germline, CDR1 is SGHAT and CDR2 FQDESV (reference sequence). This CDR3 region has 13 residues.

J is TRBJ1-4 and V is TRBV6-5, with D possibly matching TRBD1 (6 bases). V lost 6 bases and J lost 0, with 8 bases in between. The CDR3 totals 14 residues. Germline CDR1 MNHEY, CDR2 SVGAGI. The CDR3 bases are TGTGCCAGCAGAGGGGGGGCAACTAATGAAAAACTGTTTTTT. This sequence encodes CASRGGATNEKLFF.

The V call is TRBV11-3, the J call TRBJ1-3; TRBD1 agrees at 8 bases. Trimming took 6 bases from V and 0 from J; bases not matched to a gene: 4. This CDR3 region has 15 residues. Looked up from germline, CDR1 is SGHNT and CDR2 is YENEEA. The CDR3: CASSPGGTSGNTIYF. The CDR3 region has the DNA TGTGCCAGCAGTCCAGGGGGCACCTCTGGAAACACCATATATTTT. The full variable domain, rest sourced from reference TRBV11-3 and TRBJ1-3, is EAGVVQSPRYKIIEKKQPVAFWCNPISGHNTLYWYLQNLGQGPELLIRYENEEAVDDSQLPKDRFSAERLKGVDSTLKIQPAELGDSAVYLCASSPGGTSGNTIYFGEGSWLTVV.

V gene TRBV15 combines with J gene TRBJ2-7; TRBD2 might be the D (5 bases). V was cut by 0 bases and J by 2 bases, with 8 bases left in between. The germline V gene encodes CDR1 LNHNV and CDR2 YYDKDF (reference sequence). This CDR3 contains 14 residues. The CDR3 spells CATSRELGAYEQYF. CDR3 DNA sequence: TGTGCCACCAGCAGAGAATTGGGAGCCTACGAGCAGTACTTC.

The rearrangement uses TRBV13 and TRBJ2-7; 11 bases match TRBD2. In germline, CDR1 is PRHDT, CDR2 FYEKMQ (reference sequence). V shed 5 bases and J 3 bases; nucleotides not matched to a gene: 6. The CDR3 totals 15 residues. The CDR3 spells CASSLSGGAVYEQYF. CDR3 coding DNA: TGTGCCAGCAGCCTTAGCGGGGGGGCGGTCTACGAGCAGTACTTC.

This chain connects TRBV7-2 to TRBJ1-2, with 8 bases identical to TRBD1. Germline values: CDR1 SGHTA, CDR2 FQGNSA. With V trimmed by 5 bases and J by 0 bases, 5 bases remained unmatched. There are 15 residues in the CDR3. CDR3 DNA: TGTGCCAGCAGCAGCGGGACAGGTACTAACTATGGCTACACCTTC. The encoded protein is CASSSGTGTNYGYTF.